The T cell receptor (beta chain) described here comes from a study of Ad26.COV2.S vaccination and SARS-CoV-2 variants. Documented treatment: about 20 received Ad26.COV2.S at low or high dose, single or two shots; about 5 received placebo; per-sample allocation not given. The samples were gathered on day 63 after the first injection of vaccine or placebo. Spike of the Wuhan-strain SARS-CoV-2 was expressed by an Ad26 vector, which formed the vaccine. Study-wide findings and caveats: Responses of T cells in total may have been underestimated by the TCR breadth and depth analyses.

For this clone: No antigen is known for it.

Using immunoSEQ multiplex PCR, the repertoire was profiled, and TCRdb retains in-frame clones only, with some absent. The repertoire includes around 310,000 clones, roughly nine tenths of them detected once, and 4.5% to 7% sits in the top ten. CDR1 is LNHNV, CDR2 YYDKDF, per germline (reference sequence). This CDR3 is 17 amino acids long. The V and J ends lost 0 bases and 6 bases, in that order; junction bases with no gene match: 11. The chain has TRBV15 and TRBJ1-5, with TRBD1 matching over 7 bases. The TCR comes from a person aged 18 to 65 who received the Ad26.COV2.S COVID-19 vaccine or a placebo. Material: peripheral blood, obtained in a trial of Ad26.COV2.S vaccine versus placebo. CDR3 residues: CATSRDLGVRGTQPQHF. Here the CDR3 DNA reads TGTGCCACCAGCAGAGATCTGGGTGTCAGGGGGACTCAGCCCCAGCATTTT.